The table lists the clone carrying this TCR beta chain with a count of one. Its specificity is not known. Germline V CDR1 and CDR2: KGHSH, LQKENI. The CDR3 spans 14 residues. Between the trimmed V and J ends, which lost 1 base and 10 bases, there was a span of 11 bases. TCRdb keeps only in-frame clones here, not all; method: immunoSEQ multiplex PCR. The repertoire holds 75,000 to 95,000 clones, with under 95% as singletons. This sample is drawn from a study of T cell responses to AZD1222 COVID-19 vaccine. Study-wide results and caveats: Donors were chiefly white British, with a greater number of females, and clonal diversity was perhaps underestimated. Across the whole spike, CD4 TCRs peaked at regions 160-218 and 743-854. All repertoire sampling was performed exclusively after the peak T cell response.

This clonotype was sampled from an adult in good health. Sequences were derived from peripheral blood, sampled on day 0 of MenACWY control vaccination. The gene calls are TRBV18 and TRBJ1-6; D call uncertain. The chain's CDR3 is CASSPLAKTSPLHF. CDR3 sequence (DNA): TGTGCCAGCTCACCACTGGCCAAGACGTCACCCCTCCACTTT.